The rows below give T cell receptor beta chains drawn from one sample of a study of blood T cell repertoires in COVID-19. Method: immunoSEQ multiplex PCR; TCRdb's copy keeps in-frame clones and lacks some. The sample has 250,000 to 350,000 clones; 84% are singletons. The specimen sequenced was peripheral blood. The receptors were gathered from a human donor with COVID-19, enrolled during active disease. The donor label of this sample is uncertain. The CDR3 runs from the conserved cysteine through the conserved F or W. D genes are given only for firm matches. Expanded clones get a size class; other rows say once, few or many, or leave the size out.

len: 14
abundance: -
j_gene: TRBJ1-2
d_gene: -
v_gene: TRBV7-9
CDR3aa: CASSVPGSEYGYTF
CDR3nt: TGTGCCAGCAGCGTACCGGGATCAGAGTATGGCTACACCTTC

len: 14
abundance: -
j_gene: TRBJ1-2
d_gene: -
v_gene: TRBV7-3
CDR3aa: CASSPSTGSYGYTF
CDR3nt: TGTGCCAGCAGCCCCTCAACAGGGAGCTATGGCTACACCTTC

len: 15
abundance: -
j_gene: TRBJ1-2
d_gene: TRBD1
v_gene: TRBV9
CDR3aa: CASSPRTGDGYGYTF
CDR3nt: TGTGCCAGCAGCCCTAGGACAGGGGATGGCTATGGCTACACCTTC

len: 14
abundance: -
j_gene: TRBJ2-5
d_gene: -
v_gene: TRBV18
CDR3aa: CASSPPASRETQYF
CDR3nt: TGTGCCAGCTCACCACCGGCTAGTCGAGAGACCCAGTACTTC

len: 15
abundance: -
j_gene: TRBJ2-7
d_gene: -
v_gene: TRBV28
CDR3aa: CASSFEQLYSYEQYF
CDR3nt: TGTGCCAGCAGTTTCGAACAGCTCTACTCCTACGAGCAGTACTTC

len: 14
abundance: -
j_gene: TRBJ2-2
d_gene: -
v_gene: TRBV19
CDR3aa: CASSMGRNTGELFF
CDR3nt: TGTGCCAGTAGTATGGGCAGAAACACCGGGGAGCTGTTTTTT

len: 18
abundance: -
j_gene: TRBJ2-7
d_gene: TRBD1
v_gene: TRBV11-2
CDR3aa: CASSLVSIGQGRAHEQYF
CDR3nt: TGTGCCAGCAGCTTAGTTTCAATAGGACAGGGCAGGGCCCACGAGCAGTACTTC

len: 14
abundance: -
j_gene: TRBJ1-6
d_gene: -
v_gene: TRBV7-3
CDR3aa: CASSLNVIDSPLHF
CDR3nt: TGTGCCAGCAGCTTAAATGTCATTGATTCACCCCTCCACTTT

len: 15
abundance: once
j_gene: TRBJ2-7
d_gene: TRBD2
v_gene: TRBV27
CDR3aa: CASSLWASGGYEQYF
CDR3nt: TGTGCCAGCAGTTTATGGGCTAGCGGAGGCTACGAGCAGTACTTC

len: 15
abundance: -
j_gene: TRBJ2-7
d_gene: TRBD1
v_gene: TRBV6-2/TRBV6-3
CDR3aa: CASSRPQVDRAQQYF
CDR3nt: TGTGCCAGCAGTCGCCCTCAAGTCGACAGGGCGCAGCAGTACTTC

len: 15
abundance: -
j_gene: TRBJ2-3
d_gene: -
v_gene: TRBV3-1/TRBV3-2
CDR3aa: CASSQDLGESDTQYF
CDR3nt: TGTGCCAGCAGCCAAGATCTCGGGGAGTCAGATACGCAGTATTTT

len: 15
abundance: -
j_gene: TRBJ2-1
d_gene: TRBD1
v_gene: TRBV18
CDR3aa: CASSPGQGAGNEQFF
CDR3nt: TGTGCCAGCTCACCAGGACAGGGGGCGGGCAATGAGCAGTTCTTC

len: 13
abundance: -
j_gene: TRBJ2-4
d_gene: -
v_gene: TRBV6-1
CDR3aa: CASSEGRGVRGYF
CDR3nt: TGTGCCAGCAGTGAAGGGAGAGGAGTCCGAGGGTACTTC

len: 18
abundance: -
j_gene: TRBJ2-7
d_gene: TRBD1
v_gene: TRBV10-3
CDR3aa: CAISERILGTGISYEQYF
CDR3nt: TGTGCCATCAGTGAAAGGATTCTCGGGACAGGAATCTCCTACGAGCAGTACTTC

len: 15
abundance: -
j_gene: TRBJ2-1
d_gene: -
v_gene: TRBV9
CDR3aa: CASSVYRSSYNEQFF
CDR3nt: TGTGCCAGCAGCGTCTACAGGAGCTCCTACAATGAGCAGTTCTTC

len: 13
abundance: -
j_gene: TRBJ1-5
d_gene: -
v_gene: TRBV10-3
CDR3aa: CAIMGSAGQPQHF
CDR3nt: TGTGCCATCATGGGATCCGCGGGTCAGCCCCAGCATTTT

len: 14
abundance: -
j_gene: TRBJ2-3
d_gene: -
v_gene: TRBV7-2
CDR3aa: CASSVRTSTDTQYF
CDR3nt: TGTGCCAGCAGCGTCCGGACTAGCACAGATACGCAGTATTTT

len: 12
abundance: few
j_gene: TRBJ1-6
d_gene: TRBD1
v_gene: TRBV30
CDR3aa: CAWSNRGSPLHF
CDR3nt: TGTGCCTGGAGTAACAGGGGGTCACCCCTCCACTTT

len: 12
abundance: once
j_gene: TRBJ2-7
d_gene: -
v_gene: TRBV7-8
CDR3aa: CASSPNLDEQYF
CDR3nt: TGTGCCAGCAGCCCGAACTTAGACGAGCAGTACTTC

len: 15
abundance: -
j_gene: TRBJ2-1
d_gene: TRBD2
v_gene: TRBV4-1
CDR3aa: CASSQEGGGRAEQFF
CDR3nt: TGCGCCAGCAGCCAAGAAGGCGGCGGGAGAGCTGAGCAGTTCTTC